This is a list of T cell receptor beta chains from one sample in a study of neurological immune-mediated disorders. TCRdb independently ran MiXCR on the 5' RACE reads; one entry per CDR3 protein. The sample yields about 92,000 distinct CDR3 sequences, roughly 3.5% seen once. Sequencing used PBMCs. The receptors were sampled from a woman aged 45-60 years with multiple sclerosis. Both conserved end residues are part of each CDR3. The order of the fields is J gene, V gene, D gene, clone size, CDR3 protein, CDR3 DNA. D genes are given only for firm matches. A clone size is listed for some rows: how often the clone was seen (once, few, many), or a class if it is expanded.

>TRBJ2-1|TRBV29-1|-|many
CSATLMNEQFF
TGCAGCGCCACATTGATGAATGAGCAGTTCTTC
>TRBJ2-5|TRBV3-1|TRBD2|many
CASSPTSGSGTQYF
TGTGCCAGCAGCCCTACTAGCGGCTCGGGGACCCAGTACTTC
>TRBJ1-1|TRBV7-3|TRBD1|many
CASSPRQGSVVNTEAFF
TGTGCCAGCAGCCCTAGACAGGGAAGTGTGGTGAACACTGAAGCTTTCTTT
>TRBJ1-1|TRBV5-1|-|few
CASSYVDRPNTEAFF
TGCGCCAGCAGCTACGTGGACAGACCAAACACTGAAGCTTTCTTT
>TRBJ2-3|TRBV6-5|TRBD2|many
CASSYVAGDTDTQYF
TGTGCCAGCAGTTACGTAGCGGGGGACACAGATACGCAGTATTTT
>TRBJ1-2|TRBV20-1|-|many
CSARRGGRSYGYTF
TGCAGTGCCAGAAGGGGGGGCCGGAGCTATGGCTACACCTTC
>TRBJ1-5|TRBV7-2|-|many
CASSLGVRGDQPQHF
TGTGCCAGCAGCTTAGGTGTCCGGGGAGATCAGCCCCAGCATTTT
>TRBJ1-2|TRBV19|TRBD1|-
CASSIDRGRYGYTF
TGTGCCAGTAGTATAGACAGGGGGCGTTACGGCTACACCTTC
>TRBJ2-1|TRBV19|TRBD2|many
CASSILSGGANEQFF
TGTGCCAGTAGTATCTTAAGCGGGGGGGCGAATGAGCAGTTCTTC
>TRBJ2-3|TRBV20-1|-|many
CSARRGLSTDTQYF
TGCAGTGCTAGGAGGGGATTGAGCACAGATACGCAGTATTTT
>TRBJ1-5|TRBV5-1|-|many
CASSLEGPQPQHF
TGCGCCAGCAGCTTGGAAGGGCCGCAGCCCCAGCATTTT
>TRBJ1-2|TRBV7-9|-|many
CASSPRPWRAYGYTF
TGTGCCAGCAGCCCCCGACCCTGGAGAGCCTATGGCTACACCTTC
>TRBJ1-2|TRBV6-1|-|many
CASISQSLNYGYTF
TGTGCCAGCATTTCCCAGTCCCTAAACTATGGCTACACCTTC
>TRBJ1-2|TRBV6-5|-|few
CASTWGGGDYGYTF
TGTGCCAGCACCTGGGGGGGGGGCGACTATGGCTACACCTTC
>TRBJ2-3|TRBV7-2|-|many
CASSPQKGDTQYF
TGTGCCAGCAGCCCCCAAAAGGGAGATACGCAGTATTTT
>TRBJ2-1|TRBV12-3/TRBV12-4|TRBD1|many
CASRSLPGQPLGEQFF
TGTGCCAGCAGGTCTTTACCGGGACAGCCCCTAGGTGAGCAGTTCTTC
>TRBJ1-6|TRBV12-3/TRBV12-4|-|many
CASSIATESLHF
TGTGCCAGCAGTATTGCGACAGAATCCCTCCACTTT
>TRBJ2-2|TRBV5-1|TRBD2|many
CASSLAGGVKTGELFF
TGCGCCAGCAGCTTGGCCGGGGGGGTGAAGACCGGGGAGCTGTTTTTT
>TRBJ2-7|TRBV2|-|-
CASLGTYEQYF
TGTGCCAGCCTAGGGACCTACGAGCAGTACTTC
>TRBJ2-3|TRBV15|TRBD1|many
CATSSSWTGSTDTQYF
TGTGCCACCAGCAGTTCCTGGACAGGGAGCACAGATACGCAGTATTTT
>TRBJ2-3|TRBV12-3/TRBV12-4|TRBD1|many
CASSFRTGGADTQYF
TGTGCCAGCAGTTTCCGGACAGGGGGAGCAGATACGCAGTATTTT
>TRBJ2-1|TRBV9|TRBD2|many
CASSVVTGTRIDEQFF
TGTGCCAGCAGCGTAGTCACCGGGACTAGAATCGATGAGCAGTTCTTC
>TRBJ1-5|TRBV20-1|TRBD1|many
CSAEDRRAGQPQHF
TGCAGCGCCGAGGACAGGAGGGCGGGACAGCCCCAGCATTTT
>TRBJ2-3|TRBV7-2|TRBD2|-
CASSRTRGADTQYF
TGTGCCAGCAGCCGCACGCGGGGGGCGGATACGCAGTATTTT
>TRBJ1-3|TRBV15|TRBD1|many
CATRQGATGNTIYF
TGTGCCACCAGGCAGGGGGCAACTGGAAACACCATATATTTT
>TRBJ2-5|TRBV5-4|TRBD1|few
CASSPTGGGENQYF
TGTGCCAGCAGCCCGACAGGGGGAGGGGAGAACCAGTACTTC
>TRBJ2-3|TRBV27|-|many
CASSIADTQYF
TGTGCCAGCTCTATAGCAGATACGCAGTATTTT
>TRBJ2-7|TRBV28|TRBD1|many
CASTTGGGVQYF
TGTGCCAGTACGACAGGGGGAGGTGTCCAGTACTTC
>TRBJ1-1|TRBV7-9|-|many
CAIPGLRQAGTEAFF
TGTGCCATTCCGGGACTGCGACAGGCGGGCACTGAAGCTTTCTTT
>TRBJ1-1|TRBV6-5|-|many
CASSYSRGTEAFF
TGTGCCAGCAGTTACTCGAGAGGCACTGAAGCTTTCTTT
>TRBJ2-7|TRBV5-1|-|many
CASSWARSYEQYF
TGCGCCAGCAGCTGGGCCAGATCCTACGAGCAGTACTTC
>TRBJ1-1|TRBV10-3|-|many
CAISQGTEAFF
TGTGCCATCAGCCAGGGTACTGAAGCTTTCTTT
>TRBJ2-7|TRBV29-1|TRBD2|many
CSVEGGTSSYEQYF
TGCAGCGTTGAAGGAGGGACTAGCTCCTACGAGCAGTACTTC
>TRBJ2-3|TRBV7-9|TRBD2|many
CASSLSTSGGEHTQYF
TGTGCCAGCAGCTTATCGACTAGCGGGGGGGAGCATACGCAGTATTTT
>TRBJ1-2|TRBV12-3/TRBV12-4|-|many
CASSSGVLNYGYTF
TGTGCCAGCAGTTCAGGGGTATTGAACTATGGCTACACCTTC
>TRBJ2-5|TRBV3-1|-|many
CASSHREREETQYF
TGTGCCAGCAGCCACCGGGAACGGGAGGAGACCCAGTACTTC
>TRBJ2-7|TRBV7-3|TRBD2|many
CASSISGTNPYEQYF
TGTGCCAGCAGCATCTCCGGGACTAATCCCTACGAGCAGTACTTC
>TRBJ2-3|TRBV10-3|-|many
CAISQGIRTDTQYF
TGTGCCATCAGCCAGGGGATTAGGACAGATACGCAGTATTTT
>TRBJ2-3|TRBV6-5|-|many
CASSYGQSTDTQYF
TGTGCCAGCAGTTACGGACAGAGCACAGATACGCAGTATTTT
>TRBJ1-3|TRBV9|-|few
CASSRGDEISGNTIYF
TGTGCCAGCAGCCGAGGTGACGAAATCTCTGGAAACACCATATATTTT
>TRBJ2-3|TRBV7-9|-|many
CASSPIGQARDTQYF
TGTGCCAGCAGCCCGATAGGACAAGCAAGGGATACGCAGTATTTT
>TRBJ2-1|TRBV14|-|many
CASSQVSTLDEQFF
TGTGCCAGCAGCCAAGTTTCGACGTTAGACGAGCAGTTCTTC
>TRBJ1-6|TRBV7-2|-|-
CASSLESGASLNF
TGTGCCAGCAGCTTAGAATCAGGGGCAAGCCTCAACTTT
>TRBJ1-5|TRBV12-3/TRBV12-4|TRBD1|many
CASSTGGQGQPQHF
TGTGCCAGCAGCACAGGCGGACAGGGCCAGCCCCAGCATTTT
>TRBJ1-2|TRBV18|-|-
CASSLGRPYGYTF
TGTGCCAGCTCACTAGGAAGACCCTATGGCTACACCTTC
>TRBJ1-4|TRBV5-1|-|many
CASNRRPLRLNEKLFF
TGCGCCAGCAACAGGAGACCCCTGAGATTAAATGAAAAACTGTTTTTT
>TRBJ2-3|TRBV20-1|-|many
CSATLIGRRDTQYF
TGCAGTGCTACCCTGATTGGGCGGAGGGATACGCAGTATTTT
>TRBJ1-4|TRBV5-5|-|many
CASSLSGVSREKLFF
TGTGCCAGCAGCTTGAGCGGCGTCTCGAGGGAAAAACTGTTTTTT
>TRBJ1-2|TRBV6-2/TRBV6-3|-|many
CASSYSRANYGYTF
TGTGCCAGCAGTTACTCCAGAGCTAACTATGGCTACACCTTC
>TRBJ2-5|TRBV10-3|-|few
CDISRDQETQYF
TGTGACATCAGTAGGGACCAAGAGACCCAGTACTTC
>TRBJ2-2|TRBV4-3|-|many
CASSQGFLGGGTGELFF
TGCGCCAGCAGCCAAGGGTTTTTAGGCGGAGGCACCGGGGAGCTGTTTTTT
>TRBJ1-1|TRBV15|-|many
CATSSLQGNTEAFF
TGTGCCACCAGCAGCTTGCAGGGGAACACTGAAGCTTTCTTT
>TRBJ1-5|TRBV7-9|TRBD1|many
CASSSGQGRQPQHF
TGTGCCAGCAGCTCCGGACAGGGAAGGCAGCCCCAGCATTTT
>TRBJ2-5|TRBV14|-|many
CASSQVQETQYF
TGTGCCAGCAGCCAAGTTCAAGAGACCCAGTACTTC
>TRBJ1-1|TRBV20-1|-|many
CSARKTSTPEAFF
TGCAGTGCTAGAAAAACGTCCACCCCTGAAGCTTTCTTT